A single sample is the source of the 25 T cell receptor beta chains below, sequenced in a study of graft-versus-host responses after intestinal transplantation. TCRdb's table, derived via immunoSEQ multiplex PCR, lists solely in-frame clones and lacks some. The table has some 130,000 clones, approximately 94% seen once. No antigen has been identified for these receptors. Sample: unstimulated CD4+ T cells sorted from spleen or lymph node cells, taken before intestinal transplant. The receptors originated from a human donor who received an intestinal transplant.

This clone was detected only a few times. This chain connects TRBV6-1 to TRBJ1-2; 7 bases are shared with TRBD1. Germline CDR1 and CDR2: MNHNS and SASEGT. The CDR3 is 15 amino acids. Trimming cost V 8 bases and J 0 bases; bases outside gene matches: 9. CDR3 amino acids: CASASQGNSNYGYTF. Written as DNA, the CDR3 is TGTGCCAGCGCTTCACAGGGGAACTCTAACTATGGCTACACCTTC.

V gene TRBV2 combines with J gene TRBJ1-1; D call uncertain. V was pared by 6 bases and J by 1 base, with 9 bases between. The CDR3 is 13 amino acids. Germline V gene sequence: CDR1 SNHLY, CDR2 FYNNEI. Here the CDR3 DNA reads TGTGCCAGCAGAGTAGAAGCGAACACTGAAGCTTTCTTT. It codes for CASRVEANTEAFF.

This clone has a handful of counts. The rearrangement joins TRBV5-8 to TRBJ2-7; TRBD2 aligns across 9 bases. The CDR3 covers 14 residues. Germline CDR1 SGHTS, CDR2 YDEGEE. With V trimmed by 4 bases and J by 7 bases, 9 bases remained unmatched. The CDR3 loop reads CASSRTSDSREQYF. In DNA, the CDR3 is TGTGCCAGCAGCCGGACTAGCGACTCTCGAGAGCAGTACTTC.

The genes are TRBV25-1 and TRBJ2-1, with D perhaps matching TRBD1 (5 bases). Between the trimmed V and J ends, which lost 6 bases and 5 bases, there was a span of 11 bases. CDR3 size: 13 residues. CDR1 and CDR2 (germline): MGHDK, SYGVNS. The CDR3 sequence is CASSLTGHNEQFF. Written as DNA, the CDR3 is TGTGCCAGCAGCTTAACAGGACACAATGAGCAGTTCTTC.

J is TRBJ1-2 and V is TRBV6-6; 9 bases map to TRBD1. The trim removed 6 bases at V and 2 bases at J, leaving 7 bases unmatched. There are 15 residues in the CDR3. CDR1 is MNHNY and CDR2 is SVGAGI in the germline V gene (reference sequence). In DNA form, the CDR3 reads TGTGCCAGCAGACTCTTTACAGGGGGCAACTATGGCTACACCTTC. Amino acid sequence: CASRLFTGGNYGYTF.

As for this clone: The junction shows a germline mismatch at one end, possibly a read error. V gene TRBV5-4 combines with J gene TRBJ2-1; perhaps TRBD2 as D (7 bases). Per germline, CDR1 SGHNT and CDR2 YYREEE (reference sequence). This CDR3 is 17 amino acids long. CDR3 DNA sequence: TGTGCCAGCAGCTTGGCGGGGCGGGGGCTATCCTACAATGGGCAGTTCTTC. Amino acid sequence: CASSLAGRGLSYNGQFF.

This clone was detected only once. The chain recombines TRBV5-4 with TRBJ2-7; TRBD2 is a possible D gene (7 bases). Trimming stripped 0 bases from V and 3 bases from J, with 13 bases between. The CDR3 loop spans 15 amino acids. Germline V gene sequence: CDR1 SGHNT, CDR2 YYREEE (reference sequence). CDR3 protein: CASSLVWGGDYEQYF. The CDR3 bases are TGTGCCAGCAGCTTGGTATGGGGGGGCGACTACGAGCAGTACTTC.

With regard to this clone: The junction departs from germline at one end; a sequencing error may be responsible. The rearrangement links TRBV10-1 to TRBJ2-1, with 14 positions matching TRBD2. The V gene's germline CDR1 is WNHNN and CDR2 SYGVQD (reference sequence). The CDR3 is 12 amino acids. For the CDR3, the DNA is TGCGCCAGCAGAGCCGGGACTAGCGGGGGTGTCTTC. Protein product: CASRAGTSGGVF.

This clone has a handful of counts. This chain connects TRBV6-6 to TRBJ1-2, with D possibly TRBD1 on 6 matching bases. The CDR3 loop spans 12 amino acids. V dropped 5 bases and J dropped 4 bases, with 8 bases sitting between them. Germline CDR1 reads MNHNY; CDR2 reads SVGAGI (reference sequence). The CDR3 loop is CASSKGGYGYTF. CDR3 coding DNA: TGTGCCAGCAGTAAGGGGGGCTATGGCTACACCTTC.

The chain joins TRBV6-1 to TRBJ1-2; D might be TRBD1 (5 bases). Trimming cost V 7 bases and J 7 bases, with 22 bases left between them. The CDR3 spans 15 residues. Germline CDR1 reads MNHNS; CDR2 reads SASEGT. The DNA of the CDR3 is TGTGCCAGCACCCTAATGACAGCGAACATGGGTGGCTACACCTTC. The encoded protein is CASTLMTANMGGYTF.

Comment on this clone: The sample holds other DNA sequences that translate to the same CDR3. The CDR3 is CASSPDGNYGYTF. Written as DNA, the CDR3 is TGTGCCAGCTCACCAGATGGTAACTATGGCTACACCTTC. V gene TRBV18 combines with J gene TRBJ1-2; no reliable D call. This CDR3 spans 13 amino acids. Trimming removed 2 bases from V and 1 base from J, with 5 bases in between. Germline loops: CDR1 KGHSH, CDR2 LQKENI.

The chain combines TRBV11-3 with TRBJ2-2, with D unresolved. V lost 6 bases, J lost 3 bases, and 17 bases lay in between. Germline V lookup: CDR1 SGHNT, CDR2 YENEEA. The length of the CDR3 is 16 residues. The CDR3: CASSPTHSYDTGELFF. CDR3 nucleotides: TGTGCCAGCAGTCCCACCCACAGTTATGACACCGGGGAGCTGTTTTTT.

The CDR3: CASSPRLVGTDTQYF. The CDR3 DNA reads as TGCGCCAGCAGTCCTAGACTAGTCGGCACAGATACGCAGTATTTT. J is TRBJ2-3 and V is TRBV4-1; TRBD2 is a possible D gene (6 bases). Trimming took 6 bases from V and 1 from J, leaving 14 bases between them. CDR3 size: 15 residues. Germline-derived CDR1 and CDR2 are MGHRA and YSYEKL.

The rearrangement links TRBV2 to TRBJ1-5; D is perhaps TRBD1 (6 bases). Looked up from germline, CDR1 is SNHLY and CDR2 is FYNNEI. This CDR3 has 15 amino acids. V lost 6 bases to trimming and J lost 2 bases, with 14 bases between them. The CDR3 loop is CASRDRSGGNQPQHF. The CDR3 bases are TGTGCCAGCAGGGACAGATCAGGTGGCAATCAGCCCCAGCATTTT.

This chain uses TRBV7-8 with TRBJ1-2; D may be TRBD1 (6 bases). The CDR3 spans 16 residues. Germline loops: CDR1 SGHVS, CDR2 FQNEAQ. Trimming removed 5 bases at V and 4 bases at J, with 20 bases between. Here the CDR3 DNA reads TGTGCCAGCAGCCGCGAGGGGCAGGGGACGACCTATGGCTACACCTTC. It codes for CASSREGQGTTYGYTF.

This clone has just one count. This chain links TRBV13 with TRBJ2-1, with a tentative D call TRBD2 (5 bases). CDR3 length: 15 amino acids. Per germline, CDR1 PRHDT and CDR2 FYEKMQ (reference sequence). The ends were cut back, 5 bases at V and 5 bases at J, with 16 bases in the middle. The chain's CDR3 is CASSPPVDWNNEQFF. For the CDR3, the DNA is TGTGCCAGCAGCCCCCCCGTGGACTGGAACAATGAGCAGTTCTTC.

The CDR3 DNA sequence: TGTGCCAGCAGAAACCAGGGATACAATGAGCAGTTCTTC. Translating gives CASRNQGYNEQFF. The V gene is TRBV6-5, the J gene TRBJ2-1; possible D gene TRBD1, 5 bases. The CDR3 extends over 13 amino acids. V dropped 6 bases and J dropped 4 bases, with 10 bases sitting between them. Germline CDR1 reads MNHEY; CDR2 reads SVGAGI.

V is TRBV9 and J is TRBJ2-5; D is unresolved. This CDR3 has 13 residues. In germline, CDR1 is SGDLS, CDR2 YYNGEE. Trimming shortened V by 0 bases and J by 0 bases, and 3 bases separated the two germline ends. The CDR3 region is CASSVENQETQYF. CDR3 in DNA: TGTGCCAGCAGCGTAGAAAACCAAGAGACCCAGTACTTC.

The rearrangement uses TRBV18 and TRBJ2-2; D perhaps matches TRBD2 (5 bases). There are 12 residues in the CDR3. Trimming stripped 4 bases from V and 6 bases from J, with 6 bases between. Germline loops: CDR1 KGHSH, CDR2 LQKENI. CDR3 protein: CASSLGAGELFF. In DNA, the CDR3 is TGTGCCAGCTCACTCGGGGCCGGGGAGCTGTTTTTT.

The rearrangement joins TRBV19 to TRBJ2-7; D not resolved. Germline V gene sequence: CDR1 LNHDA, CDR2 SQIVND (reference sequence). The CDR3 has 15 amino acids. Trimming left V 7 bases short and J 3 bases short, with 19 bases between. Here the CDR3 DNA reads TGTGCCAGTAAAAAGGATGGTACAGACGGCTACGAGCAGTACTTC. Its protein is CASKKDGTDGYEQYF.

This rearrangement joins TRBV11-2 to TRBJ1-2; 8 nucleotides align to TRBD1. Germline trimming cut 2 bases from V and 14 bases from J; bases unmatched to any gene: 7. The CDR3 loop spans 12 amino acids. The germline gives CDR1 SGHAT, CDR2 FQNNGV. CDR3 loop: CASSLPGQGRTF. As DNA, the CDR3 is TGTGCCAGCAGCTTACCAGGACAGGGACGTACCTTC.

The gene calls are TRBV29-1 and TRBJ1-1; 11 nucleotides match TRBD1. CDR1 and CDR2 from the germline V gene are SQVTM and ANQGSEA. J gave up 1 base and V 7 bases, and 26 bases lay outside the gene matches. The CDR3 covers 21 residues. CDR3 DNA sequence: TGCAGCGCGGGCCTGGACAGGGGGCGCGAGGGGGATACTAGGTGGAACACTGAAGCTTTCTTT. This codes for CSAGLDRGREGDTRWNTEAFF.

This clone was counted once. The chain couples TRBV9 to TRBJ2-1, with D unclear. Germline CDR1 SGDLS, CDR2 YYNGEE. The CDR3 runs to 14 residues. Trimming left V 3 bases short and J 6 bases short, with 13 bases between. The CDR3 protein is CASSAEVQVNEQFF. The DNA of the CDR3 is TGTGCCAGCAGCGCCGAGGTCCAGGTCAATGAGCAGTTCTTC.

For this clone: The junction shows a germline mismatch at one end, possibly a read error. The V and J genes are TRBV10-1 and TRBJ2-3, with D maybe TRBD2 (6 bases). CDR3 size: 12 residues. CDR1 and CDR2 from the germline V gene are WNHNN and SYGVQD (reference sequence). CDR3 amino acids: CAGRAGTDTQYF. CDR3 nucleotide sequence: TGCGCCGGCAGGGCGGGGACAGATACGCAGTATTTT.

CDR3 nucleotide sequence: TGTGCCAGCAGCTTAGAGGGGAACACCATATATTTT. Its protein product is CASSLEGNTIYF. V usage is TRBV11-2 and J usage is TRBJ1-3; D uncertain. V gave up 0 bases and J gave up 7 bases, with 4 bases separating them. Germline CDR1 and CDR2: SGHAT and FQNNGV. This CDR3 has 12 amino acids.